The 12 T cell receptor beta chains in this list originate from one sample, sequenced in a study of T cell responses to AZD1222 COVID-19 vaccine. Assay used: immunoSEQ multiplex PCR; TCRdb lists only in-frame clones, some missing. Of approximately 130,000 clones in the sample, over 85% were seen once. The sequencing used peripheral blood, collected on day 0 of AZD1222 vaccination. All receptors derive from an adult in good health.

The chain couples TRBV10-1 to TRBJ2-7; 8 bases line up with TRBD1. The CDR3 runs to 15 residues. With 2 bases clipped from V and 4 bases from J, the junction kept 7 bases outside the gene matches. Germline V gene lookup returns CDR1 WNHNN and CDR2 SYGVQD (reference sequence). The CDR3 reads CASSEQGQDQYEQYF. DNA for the CDR3: TGCGCCAGCAGTGAGCAGGGACAGGACCAGTACGAGCAGTACTTC.

The chain couples TRBV9 to TRBJ1-1; D is unresolved. Germline V gene sequence: CDR1 SGDLS, CDR2 YYNGEE. Trimming cost V 2 bases and J 4 bases, with 12 bases left between them. CDR3 length: 14 residues. This chain's CDR3 is CASSVLRESTEAFF. The CDR3 nucleotides read TGTGCCAGCAGCGTCCTCCGGGAGAGCACTGAAGCTTTCTTT.

This chain connects TRBV10-2 to TRBJ2-2; D remains unclear. The CDR3 covers 10 residues. CDR1 is WSHSY, CDR2 SAAADI, per germline. Trimming took 7 bases from V and 8 from J, leaving 5 bases between them. DNA for the CDR3: TGCGCCAGCACGAGGGGGGAGCTGTTTTTT. Its translation: CASTRGELFF.

This chain links TRBV5-5 with TRBJ2-6, with 7 positions matching TRBD1. Unmatched junction bases numbered 4, after V lost 0 bases and J lost 4 bases. Per germline, CDR1 SGHKS and CDR2 YYEKEE (reference sequence). The CDR3 is made up of 16 amino acids. The CDR3 is CASSLATGVGANVLTF. In nucleotides, the CDR3 is TGTGCCAGCAGCTTGGCAACAGGGGTCGGGGCCAACGTCCTGACTTTC.

V usage is TRBV18 and J usage is TRBJ1-2; no definite D call. Germline values: CDR1 KGHSH, CDR2 LQKENI. This CDR3 is 12 amino acids long. V shed 2 bases and J shed 2 bases, with 3 bases lying between them. CDR3 sequence reads: CASSPENYGYTF. The DNA for the CDR3 is TGTGCCAGCTCACCAGAGAACTATGGCTACACCTTC. The full variable domain, rest sourced from reference TRBV18 and TRBJ1-2, is NAGVMQNPRHLVRRRGQEARLRCSPMKGHSHVYWYRQLPEEGLKFMVYLQKENIIDESGMPKERFSAEFPKEGPSILRIQQVVRGDSAAYFCASSPENYGYTFGSGTRLTVV.

This clone is labeled large. The chain has TRBV27 and TRBJ2-7, with TRBD2 matching over 9 bases. CDR1 is MNHEY, CDR2 SMNVEV, per germline (reference sequence). The CDR3 totals 14 residues. V dropped 3 bases and J dropped 2; count of bases not matched to a gene: 2. DNA for the CDR3: TGTGCCAGCAGTTTGGTAGCGGGAGCCTACGAGCAGTACTTC. It encodes CASSLVAGAYEQYF.

This rearrangement joins TRBV27 to TRBJ1-2; D not resolved. In germline, CDR1 is MNHEY, CDR2 SMNVEV (reference sequence). This CDR3 has 15 residues. V lost 3 bases and J 8 bases, leaving 19 bases between the germline ends. The CDR3 DNA follows: TGTGCCAGCAGTTTGGAGGGATCTGGGGTCACGGGCTACACCTTC. Translation: CASSLEGSGVTGYTF.

This sequence joins TRBV4-1 and TRBJ1-1, with D uncertain. Per germline, CDR1 MGHRA and CDR2 YSYEKL. CDR3 length: 15 amino acids. Between the trimmed V and J ends, which lost 3 bases and 4 bases, there was a span of 15 bases. Here the CDR3 DNA reads TGCGCCAGCAGCCAGCGTTGGGCCGCTCTCACTGAAGCTTTCTTT. Translated: CASSQRWAALTEAFF.

J is TRBJ1-2 and V is TRBV7-9; a weak D match, TRBD1 (6 bases). Germline lookup yields CDR1 SEHNR and CDR2 FQNEAQ (reference sequence). Trimming removed 7 bases at V and 8 bases at J, with 23 bases between. The CDR3 consists of 15 residues. The CDR3 region has the DNA TGTGCCAGCACCCCTCCGGTTAGAACAGGGCTAGGCTACACCTTC. Translated: CASTPPVRTGLGYTF.

This clone appeared a single time. This chain uses TRBV28 with TRBJ1-2, with a weak D call TRBD1 (5 bases). V was pared by 2 bases and J by 4 bases, with 8 bases between. Germline V gene data show CDR1 as MDHEN and CDR2 as SYDVKM. This CDR3 contains 13 residues. The CDR3, as DNA: TGTGCCAGCAGTTTACCGGGGGTCTATGGCTACACCTTC. Protein: CASSLPGVYGYTF.

Regarding this clone: The same CDR3 can be traced to other DNA sequences in this sample. The V and J genes are TRBV6-5 and TRBJ1-1; D is ambiguous. The CDR3 runs to 11 residues. V shed 2 bases and J shed 9 bases, with 7 bases lying between them. CDR1 MNHEY and CDR2 SVGAGI come from the germline V gene. CDR3 sequence (DNA): TGTGCCAGCAGTTACGGCGAAAAAGCTTTCTTT. Residues: CASSYGEKAFF.

The chain has TRBV27 and TRBJ1-1, with TRBD1 as a possible D gene (5 bases). This CDR3 is 14 amino acids long. Trimming stripped 2 bases from V and 2 bases from J, with 9 bases between. CDR1 MNHEY and CDR2 SMNVEV come from the germline V gene (reference sequence). DNA of the CDR3: TGTGCCAGCAGTTTAGTGGGGCCTAACACTGAAGCTTTCTTT. It encodes CASSLVGPNTEAFF.